The 21 T cell receptor beta chains listed next were all sequenced from one sample in a study of blood T cells in healthy people across ages. Through a sample-barcoded 5' primer and a J-beta primer mix, a second PCR was run for roughly 6 to 12 cycles. TCRdb re-called the 5' RACE reads with MiXCR, one entry per CDR3 protein. The sample contains more than 750,000 distinct CDR3 sequences, 25% to 30% of which appear only once. These data were likewise used in another study, on T cells of mothers and their children.

The source material was blood. The receptors come from a woman between 40 and 50 years old in good health.

This clonotype was seen ten or more times. The rearrangement joins TRBV6-5 to TRBJ2-1, with 8 bases fitting TRBD2. There are 15 residues in the CDR3. V was clipped by 2 bases and J by 7 bases; unmatched bases: 7. Per the germline V gene, CDR1 is MNHEY and CDR2 is SVGAGI. The CDR3 protein is CASSYGGGGLNEQFF. CDR3 nucleotides: TGTGCCAGCAGTTACGGTGGCGGGGGGCTTAATGAGCAGTTCTTC.

This clonotype was detected a few times. An end of the junction differs from the germline gene, which may be a read error. The rearrangement uses TRBV7-9 and TRBJ1-2, with no clear D. Per germline, CDR1 SEHNR and CDR2 FQNEAQ (reference sequence). The CDR3 is 13 residues long. CDR3 amino acids: CASSLAGNYDYTF. The CDR3 DNA reads as TGTGCCAGCAGCTTAGCTGGGAACTATGACTACACCTTC. The full variable domain, with the rest looked up from reference TRBV7-9 and TRBJ1-2, is DTGVSQNPRHKITKRGQNVTFRCDPISEHNRLYWYRQTLGQGPEFLTYFQNEAQLEKSRLLSDRFSAERPKGSFSTLEIQRTEQGDSAMYLCASSLAGNYDYTFGSGTRLTVV.

This clonotype was seen a handful of times. This may come from a read error, since a much larger clone is one base off. The rearrangement joins TRBV7-2 to TRBJ2-7; D not certain. The CDR3 spans 12 residues. Germline V gene lookup returns CDR1 SGHTA and CDR2 FQGNSA. CDR3: CAGSTQTYEQYF. CDR3 sequence (DNA): TGTGCCGGCAGCACGCAAACTTACGAGCAGTACTTC.

The V and J genes are TRBV5-1 and TRBJ2-5, with D maybe TRBD1 (6 bases). CDR3 length: 13 residues. Deletions cut 6 bases from V and 1 base from J, with 10 bases between. The V gene's germline CDR1 is SGHRS and CDR2 YFSETQ. CDR3 sequence reads: CASTRQAQETQYF. The CDR3 nucleotides are TGCGCCAGCACCAGACAGGCCCAAGAGACCCAGTACTTC.

J is TRBJ1-2 and V is TRBV15; TRBD1 is a possible D gene (5 bases). CDR1 and CDR2 (germline): LNHNV, YYDKDF (reference sequence). Trimming shortened V by 0 bases and J by 6 bases, and 8 bases separated the two germline ends. The CDR3 sequence is 13 residues long. The CDR3 reads CATSRDLGDGYTF. The CDR3 nucleotides read TGTGCCACCAGCAGAGATCTGGGGGATGGCTACACCTTC. The full variable domain, with the rest looked up from reference TRBV15 and TRBJ1-2, is DAMVIQNPRYQVTQFGKPVTLSCSQTLNHNVMYWYQQKSSQAPKLLFHYYDKDFNNEADTPDNFQSRRPNTSFCFLDIRSPGLGDTAMYLCATSRDLGDGYTFGSGTRLTVV.

This clonotype was observed a few times. The chain has TRBV5-4 and TRBJ2-3; 8 bases fit TRBD2. Germline trimming cut 4 bases from V and 4 bases from J; bases unmatched to any gene: 11. The CDR3 totals 16 residues. Germline assignment: CDR1 SGHNT and CDR2 YYREEE (reference sequence). The CDR3 region has the DNA TGTGCCAGCAGCACCCCGGGACTAGGGTTAGCAGATACGCAGTATTTT. This codes for CASSTPGLGLADTQYF.

Note on this clonotype: A much more abundant neighbour one base away suggests this may be a read error. The genes are TRBV12-3 or TRBV12-4 and TRBJ2-5; 10 bases are a match to TRBD1. V lost 4 bases to trimming and J lost 5 bases; unmatched junction nucleotides: 4. This CDR3 is 14 amino acids long. The CDR3 region is CASSWGTGEETQYF. The CDR3 DNA follows: TGTGCCAGCAGTTGGGGGACAGGGGAGGAGACCCAGTACTTC.

This clonotype was picked up one time. The chain employs TRBV9 and TRBJ2-1; D is tentatively TRBD1 or TRBD2 (5 bases each). The V gene's germline CDR1 is SGDLS and CDR2 YYNGEE. The germline V and J ends were trimmed by 2 bases and 8 bases, with 11 bases remaining between them. The length of the CDR3 is 13 residues. CDR3 DNA sequence: TGTGCCAGCAGCGTTTCGGGACCTGATGAGCAGTTCTTC. It codes for CASSVSGPDEQFF. The variable domain in full, completed from reference TRBV9 and TRBJ2-1, reads DSGVTQTPKHLITATGQRVTLRCSPRSGDLSVYWYQQSLDQGLQFLIQYYNGEERAKGNILERFSAQQFPDLHSELNLSSLELGDSALYFCASSVSGPDEQFFGPGTRLTVL.

The table lists this clonotype with many counts. The V call is TRBV5-1, the J call TRBJ2-7; 10 bases are a match to TRBD2. The V gene end was trimmed by 2 bases and the J gene end by 4 bases; junction bases not matched to a gene: 3. The CDR3 loop spans 14 amino acids. The germline CDR1 and CDR2 sequences are SGHRS and YFSETQ. The CDR3 loop reads CASSFSGGTYEQYF. The DNA of the CDR3 is TGCGCCAGCAGCTTTAGCGGGGGGACTTACGAGCAGTACTTC.

The V and J genes are TRBV5-1 and TRBJ1-1, with 7 positions matching TRBD1. Germline V lookup: CDR1 SGHRS, CDR2 YFSETQ. Trimming removed 2 bases from V and 0 bases from J; junction bases left unmatched: 4. The CDR3 loop spans 15 amino acids. The CDR3 spells CASSFDRALNTEAFF. As DNA, the CDR3 is TGCGCCAGCAGCTTTGACAGGGCCTTGAACACTGAAGCTTTCTTT.

The chain carries TRBV20-1 and TRBJ2-5, with 9 positions matching TRBD2. Germline CDR1 DFQATT, CDR2 SNEGSKA (reference sequence). The junction had 2 bases not matched to a gene; V was cut back by 2 bases and J by 1 base. This CDR3 region has 14 residues. This chain's CDR3 is CSARSGGTQETQYF. The CDR3 coding sequence is TGCAGTGCTAGAAGCGGGGGGACCCAAGAGACCCAGTACTTC.

This clonotype was observed at least ten times. This chain links TRBV6-5 with TRBJ1-1, with unresolved D. CDR1 and CDR2 from the germline V gene are MNHEY and SVGAGI. Trimming took off 4 bases at V and 0 bases at J, with 12 bases between the two ends. The CDR3 extends over 15 amino acids. CDR3 loop: CASSLQPRMNTEAFF. The CDR3 nucleotides read TGTGCCAGCAGTTTGCAGCCTCGTATGAACACTGAAGCTTTCTTT.

This clonotype has ten or more counts. The rearrangement uses TRBV2 and TRBJ2-1, with 7 bases matching TRBD1. Per germline, CDR1 SNHLY and CDR2 FYNNEI. The CDR3 is made up of 13 amino acids. Trimming removed 3 bases from V and 9 bases from J; junction bases left unmatched: 5. DNA for the CDR3: TGTGCCAGCAGTGAGGACAGGATTCGTGAGCAGTTCTTC. As protein: CASSEDRIREQFF.

This clonotype was counted at least ten times. The chain employs TRBV28 and TRBJ2-7; D is ambiguous. The ends were cut back, 5 bases at V and 0 bases at J, with 8 bases in the middle. The V gene's germline CDR1 is MDHEN and CDR2 SYDVKM. The CDR3 is 13 amino acids. This chain's CDR3 is CASSPQASYEQYF. CDR3 nucleotides: TGTGCCAGCAGTCCCCAGGCCTCCTACGAGCAGTACTTC.

This clonotype was counted a few times. The V and J genes are TRBV28 and TRBJ2-3; the match to TRBD1 covers 9 bases. The CDR3 runs to 20 residues. V lost 2 bases to trimming and J lost 4 bases; unmatched junction nucleotides: 19. Germline V CDR1 and CDR2: MDHEN, SYDVKM. Here the CDR3 DNA reads TGTGCCAGCAGTTTACCCCCCCCGGGACAGGGCCCCATTAGGGCAGATACGCAGTATTTT. This gives the protein CASSLPPPGQGPIRADTQYF.

This clonotype has only one observation. The J gene is TRBJ2-1, the V gene TRBV27, with TRBD2 matching over 8 bases. After removal of 6 bases from V and 7 bases from J, the junction contained 14 bases not matched to a gene. The CDR3 runs to 16 residues. Per the germline V gene, CDR1 is MNHEY and CDR2 is SMNVEV (reference sequence). CDR3 coding DNA: TGTGCCAGCAGCCCCTCTTCCAGCGGGAGACGTAATGAGCAGTTCTTC. Translating it yields CASSPSSSGRRNEQFF.

In this sample, this clonotype turned up many times. The chain links TRBV7-2 to TRBJ2-1; TRBD2 agrees at 9 bases. Germline trimming cut 5 bases from V and 8 bases from J; bases unmatched to any gene: 10. Germline CDR1 and CDR2: SGHTA and FQGNSA. The CDR3 covers 15 residues. Here the CDR3 reads CASSPGGGGAHEQFF. The CDR3 DNA reads as TGTGCCAGCAGCCCCGGGGGCGGGGGGGCCCATGAGCAGTTCTTC. The variable domain in full, with the rest retrieved from reference TRBV7-2 and TRBJ2-1, is GAGVSQSPSNKVTEKGKDVELRCDPISGHTALYWYRQSLGQGLEFLIYFQGNSAPDKSGLPSDRFSAERTGGSVSTLTIQRTQQEDSAVYLCASSPGGGGAHEQFFGPGTRLTVL.

This chain uses TRBV29-1 with TRBJ2-1; 9 bases agree with TRBD2. V lost 7 bases, J lost 7 bases, and 14 bases stayed unmatched. Germline lookup yields CDR1 SQVTM and CDR2 ANQGSEA. This CDR3 has 15 residues. The CDR3 region has the DNA TGCAGCGCCTCGTCCGGGACTAGCAGGGGGAATGAGCAGTTCTTC. It translates to CSASSGTSRGNEQFF.

This clonotype was seen repeatedly, ten times or more. This chain connects TRBV7-9 to TRBJ2-4; no clear D. Germline V CDR1 and CDR2: SEHNR, FQNEAQ (reference sequence). The CDR3 is 11 amino acids. The germline V and J ends were trimmed by 2 bases and 13 bases, with 9 bases remaining between them. CDR3 in amino acids: CASSLSFGQYF. The DNA of the CDR3 is TGTGCCAGCAGCTTATCTTTCGGCCAGTACTTC.

This clonotype came up a few times. J is TRBJ1-2 and V is TRBV9; D is undetermined. V was shortened by 0 bases and J by 3 bases, with 9 bases between the two germline ends. Germline V gene sequence: CDR1 SGDLS, CDR2 YYNGEE. The CDR3 runs to 14 residues. The CDR3 bases are TGTGCCAGCAGCGTAGTAGGGAACTACTATGGCTACACCTTC. Its protein product is CASSVVGNYYGYTF. The complete variable domain, with remaining parts taken from reference TRBV9 and TRBJ1-2, reads DSGVTQTPKHLITATGQRVTLRCSPRSGDLSVYWYQQSLDQGLQFLIQYYNGEERAKGNILERFSAQQFPDLHSELNLSSLELGDSALYFCASSVVGNYYGYTFGSGTRLTVV.

The chain is built from TRBV7-2 and TRBJ2-4; tentative D call: TRBD2 (6 bases). The DNA matches TRBJ2-7 better at its end, which makes the J call doubtful. CDR3 size: 15 residues. From germline, CDR1 is SGHTA and CDR2 FQGNSA. The CDR3: CASRGRPGLGYEQYF. The CDR3 DNA follows: TGTGCCAGCAGGGGTAGGCCGGGACTCGGCTACGAGCAGTACTTC.